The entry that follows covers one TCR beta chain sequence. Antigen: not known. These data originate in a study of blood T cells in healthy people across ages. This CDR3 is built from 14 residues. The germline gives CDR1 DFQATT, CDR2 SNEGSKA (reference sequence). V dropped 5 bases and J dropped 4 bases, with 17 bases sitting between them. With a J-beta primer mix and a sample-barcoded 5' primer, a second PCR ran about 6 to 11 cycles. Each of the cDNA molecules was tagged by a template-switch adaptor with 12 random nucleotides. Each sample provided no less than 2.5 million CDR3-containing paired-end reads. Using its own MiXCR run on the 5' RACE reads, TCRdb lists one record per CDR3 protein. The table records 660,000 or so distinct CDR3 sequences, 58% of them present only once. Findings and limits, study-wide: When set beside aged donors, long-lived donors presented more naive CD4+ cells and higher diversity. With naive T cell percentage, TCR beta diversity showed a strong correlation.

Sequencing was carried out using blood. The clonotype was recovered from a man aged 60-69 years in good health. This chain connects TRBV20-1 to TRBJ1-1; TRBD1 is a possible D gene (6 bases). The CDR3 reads CSAGDQGRFTEAFF. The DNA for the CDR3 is TGCAGTGCTGGGGACCAGGGGCGGTTCACTGAAGCTTTCTTT.